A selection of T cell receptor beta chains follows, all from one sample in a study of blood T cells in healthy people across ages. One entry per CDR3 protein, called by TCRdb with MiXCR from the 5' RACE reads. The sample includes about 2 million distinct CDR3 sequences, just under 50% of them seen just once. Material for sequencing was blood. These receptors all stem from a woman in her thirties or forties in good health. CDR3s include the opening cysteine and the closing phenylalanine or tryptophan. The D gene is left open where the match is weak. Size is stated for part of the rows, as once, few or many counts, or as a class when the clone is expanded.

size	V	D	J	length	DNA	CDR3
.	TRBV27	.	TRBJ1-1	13	TGTGCCAGCAGTTGGGGAGACGACACTGAAGCTTTCTTT	CASSWGDDTEAFF
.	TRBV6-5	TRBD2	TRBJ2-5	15	TGTGCCAGCACCTCCGGACTAGCGGGGGGAGAGACCCAGTACTTC	CASTSGLAGGETQYF
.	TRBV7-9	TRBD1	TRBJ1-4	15	TGTGCCAGCAGCGTTACCGGGACAGGGGTGGAAAAACTGTTTTTT	CASSVTGTGVEKLFF
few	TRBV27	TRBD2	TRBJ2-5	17	TGTGCCAGCAGTTTTACCAAGACTAGCGGGGGTCGGGAGACCCAGTACTTC	CASSFTKTSGGRETQYF
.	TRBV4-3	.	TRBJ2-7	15	TGCGCCAGCAGCCAAGAAGACTGGGGTGTGGAGGCCCAGTACTTC	CASSQEDWGVEAQYF
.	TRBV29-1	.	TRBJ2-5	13	TGCAGCGTTGTGGTACGGAACCAAGAGACCCAGTACTTC	CSVVVRNQETQYF
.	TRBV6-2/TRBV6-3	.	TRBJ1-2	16	TGTGCCAGCAGTTACGGGGGGCGACGTGTGAACTATGGCTACACCTTC	CASSYGGRRVNYGYTF
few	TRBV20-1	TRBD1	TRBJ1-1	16	TGCAGTGCCGAAGGGACTACAGGGGACGCCACTGTAGAAGCTTTCTTT	CSAEGTTGDATVEAFF
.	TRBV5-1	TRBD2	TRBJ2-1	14	TGCGCCAGCAGAAAAGGGGCGGGGGGAGATGAGCAGTTCTTC	CASRKGAGGDEQFF
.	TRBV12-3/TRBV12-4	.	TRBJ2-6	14	TGTGCCAGCAGTCACCCGTCGGGACTCAACGTCCTGACTTTC	CASSHPSGLNVLTF
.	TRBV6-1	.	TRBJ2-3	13	TGTGCCAGCCCCTCGGCCGCCACAGATACGCAGTATTTT	CASPSAATDTQYF
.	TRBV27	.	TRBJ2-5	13	TGTGCCAGCAGAAACCGACTGATGGAGACCCAGTACTTC	CASRNRLMETQYF
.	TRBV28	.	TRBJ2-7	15	TGTGCCAGCAGTTCCCCTGGGGAGGGGGCATGGGAGCAGTACTTC	CASSSPGEGAWEQYF
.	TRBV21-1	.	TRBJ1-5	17	TGTGCCAGCAGCAAAGGTGGGGGCAGGGCCGGGAATCAGCCCCAGCATTTT	CASSKGGGRAGNQPQHF
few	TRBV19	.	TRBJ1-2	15	TGTGCCAGTAGTGTACCGGGACCCACGATCTATGGCTACACCTTC	CASSVPGPTIYGYTF
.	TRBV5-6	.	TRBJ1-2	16	TGTGCCAGCAACTTTTGGACAGCGATTTTCGACTATGGCTACACCTTC	CASNFWTAIFDYGYTF
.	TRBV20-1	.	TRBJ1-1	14	TGCAGTGCTAGAGATCGTAGGCTGAACACTGAAGCTTTCTTT	CSARDRRLNTEAFF
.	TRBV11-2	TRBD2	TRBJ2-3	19	TGTGCCAGCAGCTTAGAGCCCCTGAGGAGCGGGGGCGCAACAGATACGCAGTATTTT	CASSLEPLRSGGATDTQYF
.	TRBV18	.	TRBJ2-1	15	TGTGCCAGCTCGCCCAGCATAAGGGAATACAATGAGCAGTTCTTC	CASSPSIREYNEQFF
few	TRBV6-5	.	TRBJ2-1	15	TGTGCCAGCAGTAGGGATCCGAGCCTCCACAATGAGCAGTTCTTC	CASSRDPSLHNEQFF
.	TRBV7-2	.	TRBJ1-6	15	TGTGCCAGCAGCTCGTCAGGACAGTATAATTCACCCCTCCACTTT	CASSSSGQYNSPLHF
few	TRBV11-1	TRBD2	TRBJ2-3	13	TGTGCCAGCAGCTGGACTAGCGGGGGATCGCAGTATTTT	CASSWTSGGSQYF